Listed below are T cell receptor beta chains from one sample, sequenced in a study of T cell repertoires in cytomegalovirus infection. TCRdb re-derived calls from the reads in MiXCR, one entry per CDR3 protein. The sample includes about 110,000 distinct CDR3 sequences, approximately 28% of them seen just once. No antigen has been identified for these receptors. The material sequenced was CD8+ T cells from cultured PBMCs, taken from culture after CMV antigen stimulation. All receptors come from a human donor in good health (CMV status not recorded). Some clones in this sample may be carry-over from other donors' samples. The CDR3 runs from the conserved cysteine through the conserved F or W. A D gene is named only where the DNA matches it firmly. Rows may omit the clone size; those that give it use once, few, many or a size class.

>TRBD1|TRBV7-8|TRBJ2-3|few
TGTGCCAGCAGCTATCGACAGGGGATAGGGGATCATACGCAGTATTTT
CASSYRQGIGDHTQYF
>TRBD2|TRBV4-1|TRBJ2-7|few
TGCGCCAGCAGGTATTCTAGCGGGGGAAACTACGAGCAGTACTTC
CASRYSSGGNYEQYF
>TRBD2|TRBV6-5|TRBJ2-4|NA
TGTGCCAGCAGTTACTCGCAGGGAGGGAACATTCAGTACTTC
CASSYSQGGNIQYF
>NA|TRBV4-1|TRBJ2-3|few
TGCGCCAGCAGCCAAGAAGAGCGAGGGGCCCTAGATACGCAGTATTTT
CASSQEERGALDTQYF
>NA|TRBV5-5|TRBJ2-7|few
TGTGCCAGCAGCTCGGACCCGCCAAGGGGCGAGCAGTACTTC
CASSSDPPRGEQYF
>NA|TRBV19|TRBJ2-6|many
TGTGCCAGTAGTATATCGGATGGAGGGGCCAACGTCCTGACTTTC
CASSISDGGANVLTF
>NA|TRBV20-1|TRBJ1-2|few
TGCAGCGCCCGGCCGGCAGGGAATGACTATGGCTACACCTTC
CSARPAGNDYGYTF
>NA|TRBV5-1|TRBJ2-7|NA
TGCGCCAGCAGCCTGGGCCGGGACGAGCAGTACTTC
CASSLGRDEQYF
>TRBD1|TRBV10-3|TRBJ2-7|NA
TGTGCCATCACTGATCCCCAACAGGGGACCGGATACGAGCAGTACTTC
CAITDPQQGTGYEQYF
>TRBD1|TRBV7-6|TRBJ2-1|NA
TGTGCCAGCAGCTCGCTGCCCGGGACAGGGATTAACAATGAGCAGTTCTTC
CASSSLPGTGINNEQFF
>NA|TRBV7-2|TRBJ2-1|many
TGTGCCAGCAGCCACTACCCTAGCGATGAGCAGTTCTTC
CASSHYPSDEQFF
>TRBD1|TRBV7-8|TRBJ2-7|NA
TGTGCCAGCAGCTTATATAGGACAGGGCTCGAGGAGCAGTACTTC
CASSLYRTGLEEQYF
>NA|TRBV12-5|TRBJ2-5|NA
TGTGCTAGTGGTTTGGGGCGAGGGGACCAAGAGACCCAGTACTTC
CASGLGRGDQETQYF
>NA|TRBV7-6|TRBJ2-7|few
TGTGCCAGCAGCTTAGGTTTGGCAGGGCCCTCCTACGAGCAGTACTTC
CASSLGLAGPSYEQYF
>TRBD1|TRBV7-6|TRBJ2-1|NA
TGTGCCAGCAGCTTAGACGGGGCGAGGGGGCGATACAATGAGCAGTTCTTC
CASSLDGARGRYNEQFF
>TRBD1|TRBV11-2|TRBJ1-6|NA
TGTGCCAGCAGCCAGGGACAGGTAAAAGATAATTCACCCCTCCACTTT
CASSQGQVKDNSPLHF
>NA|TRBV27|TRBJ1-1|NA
TGTGCCAGCAGCCCTATCACAGGGTTGGACACTGAAGCTTTCTTT
CASSPITGLDTEAFF
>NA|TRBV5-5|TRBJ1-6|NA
TGTGCCAGCAGCTTGGCCACAGACATTCTCCACTTT
CASSLATDILHF
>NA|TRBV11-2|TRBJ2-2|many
TGTGCCAGCAGCTCCCGAGACAGAGGGGAGCTGTTTTTT
CASSSRDRGELFF
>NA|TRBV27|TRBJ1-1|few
TGTGCCAGCAGTTTACACAGGGTTGGGAAGAACACTGAAGCTTTCTTT
CASSLHRVGKNTEAFF
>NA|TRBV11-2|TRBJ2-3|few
TGTGCCAGCAGACGTGGGGGGAGCCTCGATACGCAGTATTTT
CASRRGGSLDTQYF
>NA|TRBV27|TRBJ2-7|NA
TGTGCCAACAGTCGACCCTACGAGCAGTACTTC
CANSRPYEQYF
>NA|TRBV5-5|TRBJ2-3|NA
TGTGCCAGCAGCTTGGCCCGAATTTGGGATACGCAGTATTTT
CASSLARIWDTQYF
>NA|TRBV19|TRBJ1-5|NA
TGTGCCAGTAGTCAGGGGAATAGCAATCAGCCCCAGCATTTT
CASSQGNSNQPQHF
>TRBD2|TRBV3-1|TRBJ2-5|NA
TGTGCCAGCAGCCAAGCCCGGGGGGTGACACAAGAGACCCAGTACTTC
CASSQARGVTQETQYF
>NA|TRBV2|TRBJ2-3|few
TGTGCCAGCAGCGAAGGGTGGGGATCAGATACGCAGTATTTT
CASSEGWGSDTQYF
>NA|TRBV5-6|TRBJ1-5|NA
TGTGCCAGCAGCTTAGGTGGCCGCGAGGATCAGCCCCAGCATTTT
CASSLGGREDQPQHF
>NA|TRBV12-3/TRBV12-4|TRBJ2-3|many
TGTGCCAGCAGTTCCCCAGGGGCGCAGATAGGTGGGGATACGCAGTATTTT
CASSSPGAQIGGDTQYF
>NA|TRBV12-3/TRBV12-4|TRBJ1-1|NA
TGTGCCAGCACCTTAGGCAGAATCACTGAAGCTTTCTTT
CASTLGRITEAFF
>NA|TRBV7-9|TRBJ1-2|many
TGTGCCAGCAGCTACTCGACAGAGACTTTCTATGGCTACACCTTC
CASSYSTETFYGYTF
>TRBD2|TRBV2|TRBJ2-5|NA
TGTGCCAGCAGCGAGGGACTAGCGGGGTCAACCCAAGAGACCCAGTACTTC
CASSEGLAGSTQETQYF